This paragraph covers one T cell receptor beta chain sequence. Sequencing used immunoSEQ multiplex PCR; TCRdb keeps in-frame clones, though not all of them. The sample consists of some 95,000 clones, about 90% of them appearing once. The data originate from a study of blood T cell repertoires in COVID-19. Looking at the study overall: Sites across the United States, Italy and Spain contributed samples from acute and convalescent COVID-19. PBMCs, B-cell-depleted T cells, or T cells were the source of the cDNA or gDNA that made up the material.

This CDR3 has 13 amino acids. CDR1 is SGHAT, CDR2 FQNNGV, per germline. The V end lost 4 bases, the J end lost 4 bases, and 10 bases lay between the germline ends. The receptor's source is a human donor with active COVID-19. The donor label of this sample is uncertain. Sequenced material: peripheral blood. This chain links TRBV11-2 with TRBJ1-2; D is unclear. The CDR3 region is CASSSGLSYGYTF. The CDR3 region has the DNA TGTGCCAGCAGCTCCGGGTTAAGCTATGGCTACACCTTC.